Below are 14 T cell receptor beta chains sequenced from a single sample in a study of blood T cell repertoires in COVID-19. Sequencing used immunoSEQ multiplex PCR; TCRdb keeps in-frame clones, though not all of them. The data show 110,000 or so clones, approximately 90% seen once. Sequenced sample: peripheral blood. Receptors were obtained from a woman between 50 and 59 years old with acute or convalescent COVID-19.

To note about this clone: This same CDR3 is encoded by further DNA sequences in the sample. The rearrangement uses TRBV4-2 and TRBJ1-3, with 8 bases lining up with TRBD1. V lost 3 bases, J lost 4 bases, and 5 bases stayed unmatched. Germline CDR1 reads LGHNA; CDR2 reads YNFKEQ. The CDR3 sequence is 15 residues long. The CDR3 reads CASSQARDRGNTIYF. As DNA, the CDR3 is TGTGCCAGCAGCCAGGCCCGGGACAGGGGAAACACCATATATTTT.

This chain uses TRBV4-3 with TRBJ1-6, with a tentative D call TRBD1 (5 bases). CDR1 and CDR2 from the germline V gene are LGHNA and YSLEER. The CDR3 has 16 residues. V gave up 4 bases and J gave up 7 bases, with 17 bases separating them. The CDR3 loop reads CASSLLRGGGNSPLHF. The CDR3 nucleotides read TGCGCCAGCAGCCTACTCCGAGGTGGGGGGAATTCACCCCTCCACTTT.

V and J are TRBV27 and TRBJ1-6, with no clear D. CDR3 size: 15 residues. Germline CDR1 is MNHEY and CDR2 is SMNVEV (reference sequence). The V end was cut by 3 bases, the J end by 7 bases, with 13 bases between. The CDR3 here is CASSLTRTPNSPLHF. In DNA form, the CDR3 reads TGTGCCAGCAGTTTGACACGTACACCAAATTCACCCCTCCACTTT.

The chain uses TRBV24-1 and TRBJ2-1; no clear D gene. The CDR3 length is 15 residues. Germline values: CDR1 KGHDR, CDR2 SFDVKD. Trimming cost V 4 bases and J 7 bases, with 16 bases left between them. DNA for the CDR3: TGTGCCACCAGTGACCTTCTGACTTCGTCGAATGAGCAGTTCTTC. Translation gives CATSDLLTSSNEQFF.

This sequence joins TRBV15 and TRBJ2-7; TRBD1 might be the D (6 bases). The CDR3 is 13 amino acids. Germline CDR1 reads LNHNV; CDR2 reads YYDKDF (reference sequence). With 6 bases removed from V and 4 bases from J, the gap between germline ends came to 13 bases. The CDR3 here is CATSPGAKYEQYF. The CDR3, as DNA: TGTGCCACCAGTCCAGGGGCAAAATACGAGCAGTACTTC.

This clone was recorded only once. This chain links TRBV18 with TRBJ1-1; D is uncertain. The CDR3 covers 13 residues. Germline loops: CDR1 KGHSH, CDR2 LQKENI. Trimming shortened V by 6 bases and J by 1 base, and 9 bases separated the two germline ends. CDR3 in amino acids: CASSPQSNTEAFF. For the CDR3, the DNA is TGTGCCAGCTCGCCTCAGTCGAACACTGAAGCTTTCTTT.

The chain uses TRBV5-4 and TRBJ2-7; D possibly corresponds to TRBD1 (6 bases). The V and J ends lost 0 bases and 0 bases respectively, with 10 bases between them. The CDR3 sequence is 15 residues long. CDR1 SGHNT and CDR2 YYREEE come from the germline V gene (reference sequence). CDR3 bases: TGTGCCAGCAGCTTGGACCCAGGGGCCTCCTACGAGCAGTACTTC. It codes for CASSLDPGASYEQYF.

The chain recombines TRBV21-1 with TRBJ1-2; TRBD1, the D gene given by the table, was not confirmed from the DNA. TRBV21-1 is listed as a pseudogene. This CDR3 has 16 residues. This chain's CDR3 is CASSLGRDRGSYGYTF. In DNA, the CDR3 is TGTGCCAGCAGCCTTGGACGGGACAGGGGCAGCTATGGCTACACCTTC.

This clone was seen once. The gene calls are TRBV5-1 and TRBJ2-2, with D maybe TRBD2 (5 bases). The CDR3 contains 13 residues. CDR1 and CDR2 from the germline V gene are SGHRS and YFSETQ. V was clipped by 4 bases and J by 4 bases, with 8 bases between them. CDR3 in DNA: TGCGCCAGCAGCCCCGGGGTCACCGGGGAGCTGTTTTTT. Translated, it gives CASSPGVTGELFF. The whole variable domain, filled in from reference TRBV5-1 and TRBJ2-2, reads KAGVTQTPRYLIKTRGQQVTLSCSPISGHRSVSWYQQTPGQGLQFLFEYFSETQRNKGNFPGRFSGRQFSNSRSEMNVSTLELGDSALYLCASSPGVTGELFFGEGSRLTVL.

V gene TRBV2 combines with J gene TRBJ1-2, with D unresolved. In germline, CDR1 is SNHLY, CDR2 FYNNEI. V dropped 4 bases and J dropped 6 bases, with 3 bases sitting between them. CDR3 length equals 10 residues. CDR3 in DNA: TGTGCCAGCAGTGTCAATGGCTACACCTTC. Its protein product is CASSVNGYTF.

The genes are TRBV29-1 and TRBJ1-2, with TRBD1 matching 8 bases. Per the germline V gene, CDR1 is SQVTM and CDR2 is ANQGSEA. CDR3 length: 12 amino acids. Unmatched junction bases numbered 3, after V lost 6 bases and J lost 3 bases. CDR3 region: CSVKTGDYGYTF. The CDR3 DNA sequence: TGCAGCGTGAAGACAGGGGACTATGGCTACACCTTC.

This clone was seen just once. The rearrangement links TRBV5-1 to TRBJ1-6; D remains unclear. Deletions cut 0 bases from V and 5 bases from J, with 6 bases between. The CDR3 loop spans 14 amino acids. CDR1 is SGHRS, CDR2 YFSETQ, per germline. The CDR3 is CASSLDGDNSPLHF. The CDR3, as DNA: TGCGCCAGCAGCTTGGACGGAGATAATTCACCCCTCCACTTT.

In DNA, the CDR3 is TGTGCCAGCAGCCTCCGGGACAGGGCAGACGAGCAGTACTTC. Encoded protein: CASSLRDRADEQYF. The rearrangement joins TRBV7-2 to TRBJ2-7, with 9 bases lining up with TRBD1. This CDR3 is built from 14 residues. V was clipped by 5 bases and J by 5 bases; unmatched bases: 7. Germline CDR1 and CDR2: SGHTA and FQGNSA.

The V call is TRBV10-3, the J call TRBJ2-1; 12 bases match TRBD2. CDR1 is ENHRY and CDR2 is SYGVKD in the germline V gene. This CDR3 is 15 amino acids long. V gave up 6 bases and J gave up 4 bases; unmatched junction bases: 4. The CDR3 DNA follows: TGTGCCATCAGCCCCGGGACTAGCGGGTACAATGAGCAGTTCTTC. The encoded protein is CAISPGTSGYNEQFF.